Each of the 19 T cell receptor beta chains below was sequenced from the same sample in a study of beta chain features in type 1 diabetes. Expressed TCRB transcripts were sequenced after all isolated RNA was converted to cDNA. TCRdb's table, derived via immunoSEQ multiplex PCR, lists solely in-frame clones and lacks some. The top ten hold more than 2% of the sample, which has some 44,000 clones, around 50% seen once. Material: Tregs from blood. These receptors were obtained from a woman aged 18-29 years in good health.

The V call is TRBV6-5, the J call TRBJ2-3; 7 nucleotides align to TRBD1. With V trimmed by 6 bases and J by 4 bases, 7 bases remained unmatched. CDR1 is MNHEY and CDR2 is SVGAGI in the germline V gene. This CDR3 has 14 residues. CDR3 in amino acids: CASRKTGVSDTQYF. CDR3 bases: TGTGCCAGCAGAAAAACAGGGGTATCAGATACGCAGTATTTT.

CDR3 nucleotides: TGTGCCAGCAGTGACCGAACAGGGGACGAGCAGTACTTC. This gives the protein CASSDRTGDEQYF. This chain connects TRBV25-1 to TRBJ2-7, with 7 bases that match TRBD1. J gave up 5 bases and V 3 bases, and 4 bases lay outside the gene matches. This CDR3 region has 13 residues. Germline lookup yields CDR1 MGHDK and CDR2 SYGVNS.

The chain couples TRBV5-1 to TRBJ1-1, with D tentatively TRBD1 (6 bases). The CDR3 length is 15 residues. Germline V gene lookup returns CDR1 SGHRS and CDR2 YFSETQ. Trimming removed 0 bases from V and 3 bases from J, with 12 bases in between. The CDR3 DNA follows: TGCGCCAGCAGCTTGGAAGCCAGGGGTTACACTGAAGCTTTCTTT. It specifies CASSLEARGYTEAFF.

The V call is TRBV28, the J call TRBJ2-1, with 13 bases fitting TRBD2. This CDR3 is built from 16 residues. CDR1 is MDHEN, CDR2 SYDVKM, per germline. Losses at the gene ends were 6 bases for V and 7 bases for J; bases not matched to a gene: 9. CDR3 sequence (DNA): TGTGCCAGCAGGCCTCCCGGGACTAGCGGGATAAATGAGCAGTTCTTC. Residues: CASRPPGTSGINEQFF.

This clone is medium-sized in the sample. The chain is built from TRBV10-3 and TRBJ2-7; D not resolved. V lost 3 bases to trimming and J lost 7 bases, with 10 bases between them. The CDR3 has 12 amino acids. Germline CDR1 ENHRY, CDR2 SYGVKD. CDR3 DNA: TGTGCCATCAGTGACCCCAACAGAGAGCAGTACTTC. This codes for CAISDPNREQYF.

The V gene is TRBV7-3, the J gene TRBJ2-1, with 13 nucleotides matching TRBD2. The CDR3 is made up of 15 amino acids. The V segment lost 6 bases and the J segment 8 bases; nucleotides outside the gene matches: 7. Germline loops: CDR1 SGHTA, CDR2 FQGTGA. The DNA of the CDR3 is TGTGCCAGCAGACTCGGACTAGCGGGAGCAGATGAGCAGTTCTTC. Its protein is CASRLGLAGADEQFF.

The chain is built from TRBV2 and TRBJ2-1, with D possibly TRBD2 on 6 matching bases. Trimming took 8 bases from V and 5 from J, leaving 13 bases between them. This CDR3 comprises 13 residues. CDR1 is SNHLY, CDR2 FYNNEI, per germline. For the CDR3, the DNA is TGTGCCAGCTTGGGCGGGACTGACAATGAGCAGTTCTTC. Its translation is CASLGGTDNEQFF. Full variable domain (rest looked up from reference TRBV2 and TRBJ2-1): EPEVTQTPSHQVTQMGQEVILRCVPISNHLYFYWYRQILGQKVEFLVSFYNNEISEKSEIFDDQFSVERPDGSNFTLKIRSTKLEDSAMYFCASLGGTDNEQFFGPGTRLTVL.

The CDR3 nucleotides are TGTGCCAGCAGCCTGACGGGCAGGGGGCGAGAGACCCAGTACTTC. Its translation: CASSLTGRGRETQYF. This chain uses TRBV11-2 with TRBJ2-5, with TRBD1 matching 8 bases. Germline CDR1 SGHAT, CDR2 FQNNGV. V lost 5 bases to trimming and J lost 4 bases; unmatched junction nucleotides: 9. The length of the CDR3 is 15 residues.

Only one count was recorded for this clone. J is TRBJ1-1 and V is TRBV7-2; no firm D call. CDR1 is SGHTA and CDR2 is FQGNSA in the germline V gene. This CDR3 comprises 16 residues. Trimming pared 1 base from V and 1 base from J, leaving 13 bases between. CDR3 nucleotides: TGTGCCAGCAGCTTAGGGAATGCGGCGGCGAACACTGAAGCTTTCTTT. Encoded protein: CASSLGNAAANTEAFF.

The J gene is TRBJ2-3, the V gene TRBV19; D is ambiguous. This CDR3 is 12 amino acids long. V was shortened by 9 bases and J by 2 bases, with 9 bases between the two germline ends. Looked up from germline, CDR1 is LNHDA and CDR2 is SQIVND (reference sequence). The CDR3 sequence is CASVGFTDTQYF. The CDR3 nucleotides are TGTGCCAGCGTGGGCTTCACAGATACGCAGTATTTT.

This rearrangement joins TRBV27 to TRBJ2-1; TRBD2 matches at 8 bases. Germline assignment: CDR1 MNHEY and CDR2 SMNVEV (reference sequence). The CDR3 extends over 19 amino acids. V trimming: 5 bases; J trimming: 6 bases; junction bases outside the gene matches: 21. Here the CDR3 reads CASSPDHFSPGLVGNEQFF. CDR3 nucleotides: TGTGCCAGCAGTCCAGACCACTTTTCTCCGGGACTAGTGGGCAATGAGCAGTTCTTC.

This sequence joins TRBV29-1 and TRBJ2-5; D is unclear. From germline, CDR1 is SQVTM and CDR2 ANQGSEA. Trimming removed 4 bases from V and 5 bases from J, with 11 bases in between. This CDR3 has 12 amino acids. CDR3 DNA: TGCAGCGTTGGGTTGATCGGGGAGACCCAGTACTTC. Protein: CSVGLIGETQYF.

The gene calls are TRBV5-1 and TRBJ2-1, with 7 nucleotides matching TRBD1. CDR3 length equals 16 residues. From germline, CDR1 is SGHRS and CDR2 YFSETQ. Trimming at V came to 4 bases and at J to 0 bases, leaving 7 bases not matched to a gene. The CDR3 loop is CASSRGQPSSYNEQFF. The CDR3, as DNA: TGCGCCAGCAGCAGGGGACAGCCGAGCTCCTACAATGAGCAGTTCTTC.

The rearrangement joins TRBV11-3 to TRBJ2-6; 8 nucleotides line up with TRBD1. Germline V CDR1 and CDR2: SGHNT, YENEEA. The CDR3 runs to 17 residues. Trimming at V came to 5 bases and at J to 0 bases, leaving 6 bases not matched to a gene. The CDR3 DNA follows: TGTGCCAGCAGCCCAGGACAGGGAATCTCTGGGGCCAACGTCCTGACTTTC. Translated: CASSPGQGISGANVLTF. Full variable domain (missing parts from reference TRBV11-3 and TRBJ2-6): EAGVVQSPRYKIIEKKQPVAFWCNPISGHNTLYWYLQNLGQGPELLIRYENEEAVDDSQLPKDRFSAERLKGVDSTLKIQPAELGDSAVYLCASSPGQGISGANVLTFGAGSRLTVL.

The CDR3 protein is CASSLLAGLNEQFF. CDR3 nucleotides: TGTGCCAGCAGCCTACTAGCGGGCCTAAATGAGCAGTTCTTC. V gene TRBV2 combines with J gene TRBJ2-1; the match to TRBD2 covers 9 bases. Germline-derived CDR1 and CDR2 are SNHLY and FYNNEI. The J segment lost 7 bases and the V segment lost 6 bases, leaving 7 bases of the junction unmatched. The CDR3 is made up of 14 amino acids. The full variable domain, completed using reference TRBV2 and TRBJ2-1, is EPEVTQTPSHQVTQMGQEVILRCVPISNHLYFYWYRQILGQKVEFLVSFYNNEISEKSEIFDDQFSVERPDGSNFTLKIRSTKLEDSAMYFCASSLLAGLNEQFFGPGTRLTVL.

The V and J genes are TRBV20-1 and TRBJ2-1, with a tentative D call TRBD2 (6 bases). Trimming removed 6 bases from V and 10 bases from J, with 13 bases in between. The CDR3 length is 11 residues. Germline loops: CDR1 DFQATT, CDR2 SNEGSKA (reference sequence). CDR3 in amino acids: CSAGGVREQFF. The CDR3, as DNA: TGCAGTGCGGGGGGAGTGCGAGAGCAGTTCTTC.

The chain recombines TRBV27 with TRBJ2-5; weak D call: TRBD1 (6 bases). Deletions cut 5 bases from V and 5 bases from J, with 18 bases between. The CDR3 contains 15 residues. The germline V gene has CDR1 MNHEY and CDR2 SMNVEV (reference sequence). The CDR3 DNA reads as TGTGCCAGCAGTGGACGGTGGCCGAGGGGGGAGACCCAGTACTTC. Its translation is CASSGRWPRGETQYF.

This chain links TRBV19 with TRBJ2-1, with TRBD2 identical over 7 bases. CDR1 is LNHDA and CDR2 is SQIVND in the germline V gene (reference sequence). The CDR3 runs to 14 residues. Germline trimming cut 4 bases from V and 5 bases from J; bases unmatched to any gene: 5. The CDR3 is CASSTGRRDNEQFF. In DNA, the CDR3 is TGTGCCAGTAGTACCGGGAGGAGGGACAATGAGCAGTTCTTC.

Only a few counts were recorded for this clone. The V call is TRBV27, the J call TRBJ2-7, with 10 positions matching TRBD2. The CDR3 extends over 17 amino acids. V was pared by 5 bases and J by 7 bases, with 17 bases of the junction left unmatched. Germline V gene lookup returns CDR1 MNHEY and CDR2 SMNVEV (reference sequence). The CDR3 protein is CASSPQFRASGRGEQYF. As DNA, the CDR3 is TGTGCCAGCAGTCCCCAGTTCCGGGCTAGCGGGAGAGGTGAGCAGTACTTC.